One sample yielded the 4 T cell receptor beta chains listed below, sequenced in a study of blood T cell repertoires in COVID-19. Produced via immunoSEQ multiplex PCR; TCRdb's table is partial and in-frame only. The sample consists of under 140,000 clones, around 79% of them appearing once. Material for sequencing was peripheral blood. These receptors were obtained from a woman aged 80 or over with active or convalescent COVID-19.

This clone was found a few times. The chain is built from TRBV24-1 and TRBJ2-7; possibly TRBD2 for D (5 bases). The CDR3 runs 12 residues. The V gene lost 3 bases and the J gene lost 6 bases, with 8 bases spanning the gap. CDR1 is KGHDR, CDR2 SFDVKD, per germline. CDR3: CATSDRTGEQYF. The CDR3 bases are TGTGCCACCAGTGATCGGACTGGCGAGCAGTACTTC.

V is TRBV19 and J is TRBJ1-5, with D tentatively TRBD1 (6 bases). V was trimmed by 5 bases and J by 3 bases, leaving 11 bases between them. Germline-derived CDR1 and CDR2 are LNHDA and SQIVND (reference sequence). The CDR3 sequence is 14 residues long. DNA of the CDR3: TGTGCCAGTAGTGGAGGACAGTCCAATCAGCCCCAGCATTTT. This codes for CASSGGQSNQPQHF.

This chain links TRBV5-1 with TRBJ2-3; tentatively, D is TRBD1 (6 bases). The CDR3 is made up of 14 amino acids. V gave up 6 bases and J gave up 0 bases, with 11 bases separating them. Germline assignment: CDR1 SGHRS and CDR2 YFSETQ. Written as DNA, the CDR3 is TGCGCCAGCACAACAGGGTCTAGCACAGATACGCAGTATTTT. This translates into CASTTGSSTDTQYF.

The CDR3 spells CASTTGTGSRQPQHF. Here the CDR3 DNA reads TGTGCCAGCACTACCGGGACAGGGAGCAGACAGCCCCAGCATTTT. The chain has TRBV28 and TRBJ1-5, with 9 nucleotides matching TRBD1. V dropped 7 bases and J dropped 7; count of bases not matched to a gene: 11. Germline V CDR1 and CDR2: MDHEN, SYDVKM. The CDR3 spans 15 residues.